This T cell receptor beta chain was captured by sequencing in a study of blood T cell repertoires in COVID-19. At the level of the study: The United States, Italy and Spain were the sources of the acute and convalescent COVID-19 samples. PBMCs, B-cell-depleted T cells, or T cells provided the cDNA or gDNA that made up the material.

As handled by the study authors: Estimates of nucleated cell counts were drawn from the amplification of reference gene primers. Here immunoSEQ multiplex PCR was the method, and the copy in TCRdb shows in-frame clones only, minus some. Clonal size and the V and J genes are those of that table, whereas D and trimming came from the DNA. The sample has approximately 220,000 clones; less than 85% are singletons. Germline V gives CDR1 MNHEY, CDR2 SMNVEV (reference sequence). The CDR3 sequence is 13 residues long. Trimming pared 0 bases from V and 8 bases from J, leaving 10 bases between. Cohort 3 donors were reported recovered after two negative PCRs, clearance, or symptom resolution.

Sequencing used PBMCs or T cells enriched from blood (not recorded which). The J gene is TRBJ1-2, the V gene TRBV27; D is possibly TRBD1 (5 bases). The source is a man in his forties or fifties who had recovered from COVID-19. The CDR3 coding sequence is TGTGCCAGCAGTTTATCTGGGGGGTTCGGCTACACCTTC. Protein sequence: CASSLSGGFGYTF.